The entry below describes one T cell receptor (beta chain). These data belong to a study of control samples from healthy donors and cancer patients. The assay was immunoSEQ multiplex PCR, and TCRdb's table has in-frame clones only and misses some. The data hold some 160,000 clones, with around 90% observed a single time. The germline gives CDR1 MNHNS, CDR2 SASEGT. The CDR3 length is 13 residues. Deletions cut 2 bases from V and 4 bases from J, with 9 bases between. The genes are TRBV6-1 and TRBJ2-7; D possibly corresponds to TRBD2 (5 bases). Material for sequencing was blood. The TCR originated in a man aged 25-45 years in good health. The CDR3 region is CASSETRGYEQYF. The CDR3 nucleotides are TGTGCCAGCAGTGAAACAAGAGGGTACGAGCAGTACTTC.